This is a list of T cell receptor beta chains from one sample in a study of shared clonotypes between healthy human individuals. Measured with immunoSEQ multiplex PCR; TCRdb has only the in-frame clones, and not every one. The sample has about 690,000 clones, less than 95% seen once. What was sequenced was memory CD8+ T cells from PBMCs. The receptors were sampled from a man between 18 and 29 years old in good health. Some clones in this sample may be carry-over from other donors' samples. CDR3s include the opening cysteine and the closing phenylalanine or tryptophan. The order of the fields is J gene, CDR3 length, V gene, clone size, D gene, CDR3 protein, CDR3 DNA. D genes are given only for firm matches. Size values are once, few and many counts, or a class for expanded clones, and some rows have none.

J gene: TRBJ2-1
CDR3 length: 12
V gene: TRBV7-8
clone size: -
D gene: -
CDR3 protein: CASSPTKGEQFF
CDR3 DNA: TGTGCCAGCAGTCCAACTAAGGGAGAGCAGTTCTTC

J gene: TRBJ1-5
CDR3 length: 16
V gene: TRBV6-4
clone size: -
D gene: -
CDR3 protein: CASSDLRGALNQPQHF
CDR3 DNA: TGTGCCAGCAGTGATTTACGGGGGGCTCTCAATCAGCCCCAGCATTTT

J gene: TRBJ2-3
CDR3 length: 13
V gene: TRBV7-9
clone size: -
D gene: -
CDR3 protein: CASKAAGTDTQYF
CDR3 DNA: TGTGCCAGCAAAGCGGCGGGCACAGATACGCAGTATTTT

J gene: TRBJ2-7
CDR3 length: 14
V gene: TRBV7-8
clone size: -
D gene: TRBD1
CDR3 protein: CASSLVGRGTEQYF
CDR3 DNA: TGTGCCAGCAGCTTAGTGGGCAGGGGGACCGAGCAGTACTTC

J gene: TRBJ2-1
CDR3 length: 13
V gene: TRBV7-3
clone size: once
D gene: -
CDR3 protein: CASSLNGYNEQFF
CDR3 DNA: TGTGCCAGCAGCTTGAATGGATACAATGAGCAGTTCTTC

J gene: TRBJ2-7
CDR3 length: 14
V gene: TRBV9
clone size: -
D gene: TRBD1
CDR3 protein: CASSVEGQGYEQYF
CDR3 DNA: TGTGCCAGCAGCGTAGAAGGACAGGGGTACGAGCAGTACTTC

J gene: TRBJ2-1
CDR3 length: 14
V gene: TRBV5-1
clone size: -
D gene: TRBD2
CDR3 protein: CASMVSGRSNEQFF
CDR3 DNA: TGCGCCAGCATGGTGAGCGGGAGAAGTAATGAGCAGTTCTTC

J gene: TRBJ2-7
CDR3 length: 13
V gene: TRBV5-1
clone size: -
D gene: -
CDR3 protein: CASSLGSGYEQYF
CDR3 DNA: TGCGCCAGCAGCTTGGGGTCTGGCTACGAGCAGTACTTC

J gene: TRBJ1-5
CDR3 length: 15
V gene: TRBV2
clone size: -
D gene: TRBD1
CDR3 protein: CASSEDRADNQPQHF
CDR3 DNA: TGTGCCAGCAGCGAGGACAGGGCGGACAATCAGCCCCAGCATTTT

J gene: TRBJ1-5
CDR3 length: 12
V gene: TRBV7-9
clone size: -
D gene: -
CDR3 protein: CASSFRDQPQHF
CDR3 DNA: TGTGCCAGCAGCTTTAGGGACCAGCCCCAGCATTTT

J gene: TRBJ1-2
CDR3 length: 13
V gene: TRBV30
clone size: few
D gene: -
CDR3 protein: CAWRLRNDYGYTF
CDR3 DNA: TGTGCCTGGAGACTCAGAAATGACTATGGCTACACCTTC

J gene: TRBJ1-5
CDR3 length: 15
V gene: TRBV14
clone size: few
D gene: -
CDR3 protein: CASSESRRNNQPQHF
CDR3 DNA: TGTGCCAGCAGCGAAAGCAGGAGAAACAATCAGCCCCAGCATTTT

J gene: TRBJ1-1
CDR3 length: 14
V gene: TRBV19
clone size: -
D gene: TRBD1
CDR3 protein: CASSIGTGYAEAFF
CDR3 DNA: TGTGCCAGTAGTATAGGGACAGGGTATGCTGAAGCTTTCTTT

J gene: TRBJ2-3
CDR3 length: 15
V gene: TRBV30
clone size: -
D gene: -
CDR3 protein: CAWTFGLAGSDTQYF
CDR3 DNA: TGTGCCTGGACCTTCGGTCTAGCTGGCTCAGATACGCAGTATTTT

J gene: TRBJ2-5
CDR3 length: 14
V gene: TRBV29-1
clone size: -
D gene: -
CDR3 protein: CSVGATGLLETQYF
CDR3 DNA: TGCAGCGTTGGGGCTACGGGCCTCCTCGAGACCCAGTACTTC

J gene: TRBJ2-7
CDR3 length: 13
V gene: TRBV6-5
clone size: -
D gene: -
CDR3 protein: CASSYSAGDEQYF
CDR3 DNA: TGTGCCAGCAGTTACTCCGCTGGCGACGAGCAGTACTTC

J gene: TRBJ2-1
CDR3 length: 14
V gene: TRBV29-1
clone size: -
D gene: TRBD2
CDR3 protein: CSVMRSSGSNEQFF
CDR3 DNA: TGCAGCGTTATGAGGAGTAGCGGGAGTAATGAGCAGTTCTTC

J gene: TRBJ2-7
CDR3 length: 17
V gene: TRBV15
clone size: -
D gene: -
CDR3 protein: CATSRDWGRESYYEQYF
CDR3 DNA: TGTGCCACCAGCAGAGATTGGGGCCGGGAGAGCTACTACGAGCAGTACTTC

J gene: TRBJ1-1
CDR3 length: 14
V gene: TRBV19
clone size: -
D gene: -
CDR3 protein: CASSYNYGDTEAFF
CDR3 DNA: TGTGCCAGTAGTTATAACTACGGGGACACTGAAGCTTTCTTT

J gene: TRBJ2-7
CDR3 length: 18
V gene: TRBV5-6
clone size: -
D gene: TRBD1
CDR3 protein: CASRDYKYRDRDSYEQYF
CDR3 DNA: TGTGCCAGCCGAGACTATAAATACCGGGACAGGGACTCCTACGAGCAGTACTTC

J gene: TRBJ2-3
CDR3 length: 17
V gene: TRBV19
clone size: -
D gene: TRBD2
CDR3 protein: CASSLGTSGRGTDTQYF
CDR3 DNA: TGTGCCAGTAGTCTCGGGACTAGCGGGAGAGGGACAGATACGCAGTATTTT

J gene: TRBJ1-1
CDR3 length: 15
V gene: TRBV7-2
clone size: -
D gene: -
CDR3 protein: CASSLGGAVNTEAFF
CDR3 DNA: TGTGCCAGCAGCTTAGGGGGGGCCGTGAACACTGAAGCTTTCTTT

J gene: TRBJ1-4
CDR3 length: 15
V gene: TRBV6-1
clone size: -
D gene: -
CDR3 protein: CASSGWTDYNEELFF
CDR3 DNA: TGTGCCAGCAGTGGTTGGACAGACTATAATGAAGAACTGTTTTTT

J gene: TRBJ1-2
CDR3 length: 13
V gene: TRBV6-1
clone size: once
D gene: -
CDR3 protein: CASSDVLYYGYTF
CDR3 DNA: TGTGCCAGCAGTGACGTCCTTTATTATGGCTACACCTTC

J gene: TRBJ2-2
CDR3 length: 16
V gene: TRBV7-9
clone size: -
D gene: -
CDR3 protein: CASSLASGVITGELFF
CDR3 DNA: TGTGCCAGCAGCTTAGCTTCCGGGGTGATAACCGGGGAGCTGTTTTTT

J gene: TRBJ2-2
CDR3 length: 15
V gene: TRBV23-1
clone size: -
D gene: -
CDR3 protein: CASSQLAGETGELFF
CDR3 DNA: TGCGCCAGCAGTCAATTGGCAGGGGAAACCGGGGAGCTGTTTTTT

J gene: TRBJ2-7
CDR3 length: 15
V gene: TRBV9
clone size: -
D gene: TRBD2
CDR3 protein: CASSVASGTLGEQYF
CDR3 DNA: TGTGCCAGCAGCGTAGCTAGCGGGACCCTGGGCGAGCAGTACTTC

J gene: TRBJ1-2
CDR3 length: 12
V gene: TRBV5-6
clone size: -
D gene: -
CDR3 protein: CASSSAGYGYTF
CDR3 DNA: TGTGCCAGCAGCTCAGCAGGGTATGGCTACACCTTC

J gene: TRBJ2-2
CDR3 length: 18
V gene: TRBV9
clone size: -
D gene: -
CDR3 protein: CASSAHHREGGDTGELFF
CDR3 DNA: TGTGCCAGCAGCGCCCACCACAGGGAAGGAGGGGACACCGGGGAGCTGTTTTTT

J gene: TRBJ1-1
CDR3 length: 14
V gene: TRBV19
clone size: -
D gene: -
CDR3 protein: CASSTFSEVFEAFF
CDR3 DNA: TGTGCCAGTAGTACTTTCAGCGAAGTCTTTGAAGCTTTCTTT

J gene: TRBJ2-7
CDR3 length: 14
V gene: TRBV11-2
clone size: -
D gene: TRBD1
CDR3 protein: CASSFTGTGYEQYF
CDR3 DNA: TGTGCCAGCAGCTTTACCGGGACAGGCTACGAGCAGTACTTC

J gene: TRBJ2-2
CDR3 length: 17
V gene: TRBV18
clone size: -
D gene: -
CDR3 protein: CASSPGAEGANTGELFF
CDR3 DNA: TGTGCCAGCTCACCTGGAGCGGAGGGGGCGAACACCGGGGAGCTGTTTTTT

J gene: TRBJ1-1
CDR3 length: 12
V gene: TRBV7-9
clone size: few
D gene: -
CDR3 protein: CASSYSTSEAFF
CDR3 DNA: TGTGCCAGCAGCTATTCGACGAGTGAAGCTTTCTTT

J gene: TRBJ2-3
CDR3 length: 16
V gene: TRBV15
clone size: -
D gene: -
CDR3 protein: CATSRSGLMAADTQYF
CDR3 DNA: TGTGCCACCAGCAGATCGGGACTTATGGCTGCAGATACGCAGTATTTT

J gene: TRBJ2-2
CDR3 length: 13
V gene: TRBV11-2
clone size: -
D gene: TRBD1
CDR3 protein: CASGQGNTGELFF
CDR3 DNA: TGTGCCAGTGGACAGGGGAACACCGGGGAGCTGTTTTTT

J gene: TRBJ1-1
CDR3 length: 15
V gene: TRBV5-1
clone size: -
D gene: TRBD1
CDR3 protein: CASSLGRDRNTEAFF
CDR3 DNA: TGCGCCAGCAGCTTGGGTCGGGACAGGAACACTGAAGCTTTCTTT

J gene: TRBJ2-6
CDR3 length: 14
V gene: TRBV18
clone size: -
D gene: -
CDR3 protein: CASSPSGGANVLTF
CDR3 DNA: TGTGCCAGCTCACCATCAGGTGGGGCCAACGTCCTGACTTTC

J gene: TRBJ1-5
CDR3 length: 15
V gene: TRBV15
clone size: -
D gene: -
CDR3 protein: CATTRGDLAGQPQHF
CDR3 DNA: TGTGCCACCACCAGGGGTGACTTAGCGGGTCAGCCCCAGCATTTT

J gene: TRBJ1-4
CDR3 length: 14
V gene: TRBV4-3
clone size: -
D gene: -
CDR3 protein: CASSPAGANEKLFF
CDR3 DNA: TGCGCCAGCAGCCCCGCGGGGGCTAATGAAAAACTGTTTTTT

J gene: TRBJ1-5
CDR3 length: 15
V gene: TRBV19
clone size: few
D gene: TRBD1
CDR3 protein: CASSQGEHSNQPQHF
CDR3 DNA: TGTGCCAGTAGTCAGGGGGAGCATAGCAATCAGCCCCAGCATTTT

J gene: TRBJ2-5
CDR3 length: 15
V gene: TRBV7-8
clone size: once
D gene: -
CDR3 protein: CASSFGGVGQETQYF
CDR3 DNA: TGTGCCAGCAGCTTCGGGGGAGTTGGTCAAGAGACCCAGTACTTC

J gene: TRBJ1-1
CDR3 length: 17
V gene: TRBV5-1
clone size: -
D gene: TRBD1
CDR3 protein: CASSLTGTGIGYTEAFF
CDR3 DNA: TGCGCCAGCAGCTTGACCGGGACAGGGATTGGGTACACTGAAGCTTTCTTT

J gene: TRBJ2-3
CDR3 length: 18
V gene: TRBV7-9
clone size: -
D gene: TRBD2
CDR3 protein: CASSYSPGTSAWWHTQYF
CDR3 DNA: TGTGCCAGCAGCTATAGTCCGGGGACTAGCGCCTGGTGGCATACGCAGTATTTT

J gene: TRBJ2-4
CDR3 length: 12
V gene: TRBV29-1
clone size: -
D gene: -
CDR3 protein: CSVDAGKNIQYF
CDR3 DNA: TGCAGCGTTGATGCAGGGAAAAACATTCAGTACTTC

J gene: TRBJ2-7
CDR3 length: 17
V gene: TRBV14
clone size: -
D gene: -
CDR3 protein: CASSQVWAGRSSYEQYF
CDR3 DNA: TGTGCCAGCAGCCAAGTATGGGCGGGTAGGAGCTCCTACGAGCAGTACTTC

J gene: TRBJ2-1
CDR3 length: 19
V gene: TRBV9
clone size: -
D gene: -
CDR3 protein: CASSGASDSGLLSYNEQFF
CDR3 DNA: TGTGCCAGCAGCGGAGCTAGCGACTCGGGATTGCTTTCCTACAATGAGCAGTTCTTC

J gene: TRBJ2-7
CDR3 length: 16
V gene: TRBV5-1
clone size: -
D gene: TRBD2
CDR3 protein: CASSLTRLAGSYEQYF
CDR3 DNA: TGCGCCAGCAGCTTGACGCGACTAGCGGGGTCCTACGAGCAGTACTTC

J gene: TRBJ1-1
CDR3 length: 16
V gene: TRBV10-3
clone size: -
D gene: TRBD1
CDR3 protein: CAISDWTGVRNTEAFF
CDR3 DNA: TGTGCCATCAGTGATTGGACAGGGGTGAGGAACACTGAAGCTTTCTTT

J gene: TRBJ2-7
CDR3 length: 15
V gene: TRBV10-3
clone size: -
D gene: -
CDR3 protein: CAISPSGNAYLEQYF
CDR3 DNA: TGTGCCATCTCCCCAAGTGGGAACGCCTATCTCGAGCAGTACTTC

J gene: TRBJ2-1
CDR3 length: 14
V gene: TRBV11-3
clone size: -
D gene: -
CDR3 protein: CASSQGGSYNEQFF
CDR3 DNA: TGTGCCAGCAGCCAGGGGGGGTCCTACAATGAGCAGTTCTTC

J gene: TRBJ2-7
CDR3 length: 16
V gene: TRBV29-1
clone size: -
D gene: TRBD1
CDR3 protein: CSVTPTDRGDPYEQYF
CDR3 DNA: TGCAGCGTTACCCCGACGGACAGGGGAGATCCCTACGAGCAGTACTTC

J gene: TRBJ1-4
CDR3 length: 13
V gene: TRBV7-8
clone size: -
D gene: TRBD1
CDR3 protein: CASSPRTGVKLFF
CDR3 DNA: TGTGCCAGCAGCCCCAGGACAGGGGTTAAACTGTTTTTT

J gene: TRBJ2-5
CDR3 length: 13
V gene: TRBV5-6
clone size: -
D gene: -
CDR3 protein: CASSLVGEETQYF
CDR3 DNA: TGTGCCAGCAGCTTGGTGGGGGAAGAGACCCAGTACTTC

J gene: TRBJ2-2
CDR3 length: 13
V gene: TRBV11-2
clone size: few
D gene: -
CDR3 protein: CASSSTITRELFF
CDR3 DNA: TGTGCCAGCAGCTCCACAATCACCCGGGAGCTGTTTTTT